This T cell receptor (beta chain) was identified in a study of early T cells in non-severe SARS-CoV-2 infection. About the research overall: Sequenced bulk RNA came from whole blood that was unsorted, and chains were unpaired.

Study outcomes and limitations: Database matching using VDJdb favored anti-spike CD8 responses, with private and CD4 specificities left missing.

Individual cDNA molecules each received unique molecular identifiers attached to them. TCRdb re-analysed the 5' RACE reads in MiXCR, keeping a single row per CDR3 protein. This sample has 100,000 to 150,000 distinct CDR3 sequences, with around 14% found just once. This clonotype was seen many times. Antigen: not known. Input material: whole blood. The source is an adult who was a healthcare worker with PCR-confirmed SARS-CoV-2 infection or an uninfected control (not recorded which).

This chain's CDR3 is CASSSQSSTDTQYF. In nucleotides, the CDR3 is TGTGCCAGCAGCTCGCAATCTAGCACAGATACGCAGTATTTT. The V gene is TRBV11-2, the J gene TRBJ2-3; D ambiguous. Germline V gene lookup returns CDR1 SGHAT and CDR2 FQNNGV. With 4 bases removed from V and 0 bases from J, the gap between germline ends came to 8 bases. The CDR3 covers 14 residues.